Below, 20 T cell receptor beta chains from the same sample are listed, as sequenced in a study of beta chain features in type 1 diabetes. Regarding the study as a whole: Type 1 diabetes patients showed a moderate but significant shortening of TCRB CDR3s in all four CD4+ subsets.

Antigens of these TCRs are unknown. All of the isolated RNA was reverse transcribed, so expressed TCRB transcripts were sequenced. The assay was immunoSEQ multiplex PCR, and TCRdb's table has in-frame clones only and misses some. The table includes hundreds of thousands of clones, over 13% detected once. The sample comprised naive CD4+ T cells from blood. These TCRs come from a man between 18 and 29 years old with type 1 diabetes.

This clone was found a few times. The chain couples TRBV30 to TRBJ2-7; D not certain. V was clipped by 2 bases and J by 0 bases, with 5 bases between them. Germline V gives CDR1 GTSNPN, CDR2 SVGIG (reference sequence). This CDR3 has 12 amino acids. DNA of the CDR3: TGTGCCTGGAGTTTAGCCTCCTACGAGCAGTACTTC. Protein sequence: CAWSLASYEQYF. The full variable domain, with the rest looked up from reference TRBV30 and TRBJ2-7, is SQTIHQWPATLVQPVGSPLSLECTVEGTSNPNLYWYRQAAGRGLQLLFYSVGIGQISSEVPQNLSASRPQDRQFILSSKKLLLSDSGFYLCAWSLASYEQYFGPGTRLTVT.

This clone was detected a few times. The rearrangement links TRBV6-5 to TRBJ2-7; no clear D. The CDR3 has 14 amino acids. Per the germline V gene, CDR1 is MNHEY and CDR2 is SVGAGI. V was shortened by 6 bases and J by 0 bases, with 12 bases between the two germline ends. As DNA, the CDR3 is TGTGCCAGCAGGCCCAGGACCCGCTCCTACGAGCAGTACTTC. It codes for CASRPRTRSYEQYF.

There are a few counts of this clone. The V gene is TRBV10-3, the J gene TRBJ2-2; either TRBD1 or TRBD2 may fit D (7 bases each). The V and J ends lost 7 bases and 5 bases respectively, with 17 bases between them. The length of the CDR3 is 15 residues. Germline loops: CDR1 ENHRY, CDR2 SYGVKD. CDR3 bases: TGTGCCATCACCGGGGAGGGGGCGCATACCGGGGAGCTGTTTTTT. Encoded protein: CAITGEGAHTGELFF.

The chain carries TRBV2 and TRBJ1-2; D unresolved. CDR1 and CDR2 (germline): SNHLY, FYNNEI. This CDR3 has 9 amino acids. V was clipped by 11 bases and J by 8 bases, with 9 bases between them. CDR3 loop: CAVGGGYTF. The DNA for the CDR3 is TGTGCCGTCGGAGGCGGCTACACCTTC.

This clone has a handful of counts. This chain connects TRBV28 to TRBJ2-7, with 8 bases that match TRBD1. Trimming at V came to 4 bases and at J to 2 bases, leaving 7 bases not matched to a gene. This CDR3 contains 15 residues. Germline V lookup: CDR1 MDHEN, CDR2 SYDVKM. CDR3 sequence reads: CASSSGQGAAYEQYF. The CDR3 DNA follows: TGTGCCAGCAGTTCGGGGCAGGGGGCGGCCTACGAGCAGTACTTC.

V is TRBV7-9 and J is TRBJ1-6; 9 bases are shared with TRBD1. Trimming at V came to 5 bases and at J to 5 bases, leaving 1 base not matched to a gene. Per germline, CDR1 SEHNR and CDR2 FQNEAQ (reference sequence). There are 14 residues in the CDR3. The CDR3 here is CASSRDRDNSPLHF. The DNA for the CDR3 is TGTGCCAGCAGCCGGGACAGGGATAATTCACCCCTCCACTTT.

The V call is TRBV9, the J call TRBJ1-4, with D tentatively TRBD1 (6 bases). Trimming took 1 base from V and 8 from J, leaving 15 bases between them. The CDR3 totals 15 residues. From germline, CDR1 is SGDLS and CDR2 YYNGEE. This chain's CDR3 is CASSVLQGPYEKLFF. The CDR3 DNA reads as TGTGCCAGCAGCGTATTACAGGGTCCATACGAAAAACTGTTTTTT.

The CDR3 DNA sequence: TGCGCCAGCAGTTCCTACAGGGGCAACTATGGCTACACCTTC. It is translated as CASSSYRGNYGYTF. The chain recombines TRBV4-3 with TRBJ1-2; 7 bases line up with TRBD1. The CDR3 has 14 amino acids. Losses at the gene ends were 6 bases for V and 2 bases for J; bases not matched to a gene: 6. CDR1 and CDR2 from the germline V gene are LGHNA and YSLEER.

This clone was detected a few times. V is TRBV9 and J is TRBJ1-4, with D possibly TRBD1 on 5 matching bases. Germline V gene sequence: CDR1 SGDLS, CDR2 YYNGEE. V lost 2 bases, J lost 2 bases, and 10 bases lay in between. CDR3 size: 15 residues. CDR3 DNA sequence: TGTGCCAGCAGCGTCGGGGGTCCGACTAATGAAAAACTGTTTTTT. As protein: CASSVGGPTNEKLFF.

In regard to this clone: The same CDR3 is also encoded by other DNA sequences in this sample. The J gene is TRBJ1-5, the V gene TRBV6-6; D is uncertain. In germline, CDR1 is MNHNY, CDR2 SVGAGI (reference sequence). The CDR3 spans 15 residues. The V end lost 6 bases, the J end lost 3 bases, and 15 bases lay between the germline ends. CDR3 protein: CASSRDRRDNQPQHF. The CDR3, as DNA: TGTGCCAGCAGCAGAGACCGGAGGGACAATCAGCCCCAGCATTTT.

The V call is TRBV4-2, the J call TRBJ1-4; 8 bases align to TRBD1. The CDR3 length is 15 residues. Germline V gene lookup returns CDR1 LGHNA and CDR2 YNFKEQ. Germline trimming cut 4 bases from V and 7 bases from J; bases unmatched to any gene: 8. CDR3 sequence: CASSRKTGEGEKLFF. CDR3 coding DNA: TGTGCCAGCAGCCGAAAGACAGGGGAGGGTGAAAAACTGTTTTTT.

CDR3 nucleotides: TGCGCCAGCAGCCAAGATCAGGACCTTAACTGGTACAATGAGCAGTTCTTC. This gives the protein CASSQDQDLNWYNEQFF. The genes are TRBV4-1 and TRBJ2-1; D is undetermined. CDR3 length: 17 amino acids. Germline loops: CDR1 MGHRA, CDR2 YSYEKL. V shed 0 bases and J shed 4 bases, with 16 bases lying between them.

The V and J genes are TRBV7-2 and TRBJ2-4, with 12 bases identical to TRBD2. V was pared by 9 bases and J by 3 bases, with 3 bases of the junction left unmatched. The CDR3 loop spans 14 amino acids. The germline V gene has CDR1 SGHTA and CDR2 FQGNSA. The CDR3 region has the DNA TGTGCCAGTAGACTAGCGGGAGACAAAAACATTCAGTACTTC. Its protein is CASRLAGDKNIQYF.

In this sample, this clone turned up a few times. The chain recombines TRBV5-6 with TRBJ1-2, with 7 bases identical to TRBD1. The V and J ends lost 2 bases and 2 bases, in that order; junction bases with no gene match: 6. The CDR3 sequence is 15 residues long. Germline lookup yields CDR1 SGHDT and CDR2 YYEEEE. DNA of the CDR3: TGTGCCAGCAGCTTCCCTCTACAGGGGAACTATGGCTACACCTTC. It encodes CASSFPLQGNYGYTF.

The gene calls are TRBV5-6 and TRBJ2-7, with D possibly being TRBD2 (6 bases). The germline V and J ends were trimmed by 2 bases and 3 bases, with 9 bases remaining between them. The CDR3 contains 13 residues. Germline V gene lookup returns CDR1 SGHDT and CDR2 YYEEEE. The CDR3 bases are TGTGCCAGCAGCTTTAGTAGCGGCTACGAGCAGTACTTC. As protein: CASSFSSGYEQYF. The entire variable domain, with the rest obtained from reference TRBV5-6 and TRBJ2-7, is as follows: DAGVTQSPTHLIKTRGQQVTLRCSPKSGHDTVSWYQQALGQGPQFIFQYYEEEERQRGNFPDRFSGHQFPNYSSELNVNALLLGDSALYLCASSFSSGYEQYFGPGTRLTVT.

This clone was found a few times. This chain connects TRBV5-1 to TRBJ2-3; D is undetermined. Germline V gene data show CDR1 as SGHRS and CDR2 as YFSETQ. The V end lost 0 bases, the J end lost 6 bases, and 11 bases lay between the germline ends. The CDR3 is 14 residues long. CDR3 sequence reads: CASSLVPEEDTQYF. The CDR3 coding sequence is TGCGCCAGCAGCTTGGTACCCGAGGAGGATACGCAGTATTTT.

This clone was found a few times. CDR3 DNA: TGTGCCAGCAGCTTAGGACTAGCGGGCCACAATGAGCAGTTCTTC. Amino acids: CASSLGLAGHNEQFF. The chain is built from TRBV7-2 and TRBJ2-1; 10 bases fit TRBD2. Trimming took 1 base from V and 5 from J; bases not matched to a gene: 2. The CDR3 has 15 amino acids. Germline-derived CDR1 and CDR2 are SGHTA and FQGNSA.

This clone was counted only a few times. In nucleotides, the CDR3 is TGTGCCAGCAGCTTAGAGAAGGGGGCTTACGAGCAGTACTTC. It specifies CASSLEKGAYEQYF. The chain uses TRBV7-2 and TRBJ2-7; TRBD1 agrees at 7 bases. V shed 1 base and J 4 bases; nucleotides not matched to a gene: 4. The CDR3 length is 14 residues. CDR1 and CDR2 (germline): SGHTA, FQGNSA.

This chain links TRBV28 with TRBJ2-7; 9 nucleotides line up with TRBD1. With 5 bases clipped from V and 2 bases from J, the junction kept 10 bases outside the gene matches. This CDR3 spans 16 amino acids. Germline V gene sequence: CDR1 MDHEN, CDR2 SYDVKM. CDR3 amino acids: CASSSSGTGSPYEQYF. CDR3 DNA: TGTGCCAGCAGTAGCTCCGGGACAGGGAGTCCCTACGAGCAGTACTTC.

This clone has more than one count but fewer than ten. V and J are TRBV4-2 and TRBJ2-5; possibly TRBD2 for D (6 bases). The V gene lost 2 bases and the J gene lost 5 bases, with 18 bases spanning the gap. The CDR3 sequence is 16 residues long. Germline V CDR1 and CDR2: LGHNA, YNFKEQ. Here the CDR3 DNA reads TGTGCCAGCAGCCAATCCTCGGTAGGAGGGGAGGAGACCCAGTACTTC. It codes for CASSQSSVGGEETQYF.